The TCR beta chain described here comes from a study of blood T cell repertoires in COVID-19. There are a few counts of this clone. Profiled with immunoSEQ multiplex PCR; TCRdb holds only in-frame clones, not every one. The table includes 470,000 or so clones, around 85% detected once. V lost 10 bases to trimming and J lost 10 bases; unmatched junction nucleotides: 9. The CDR3 covers 12 residues. The germline gives CDR1 MNHNY, CDR2 SVGAGI (reference sequence). The TCR was taken from a human donor in a cohort sampled during active COVID-19. Source material: peripheral blood. The chain links TRBV6-6 to TRBJ1-1; 10 bases map to TRBD1. The CDR3 coding sequence is TGTGCCACCCTGGAGGGACAGGGGCGAGCTTTCTTT. Encoded protein: CATLEGQGRAFF.